This T cell receptor beta chain appears in the sequencing data of a study of blood T cell repertoires in COVID-19. The CDR3 loop spans 14 amino acids. Looked up from germline, CDR1 is SGHDT and CDR2 is YYEEEE. After removal of 5 bases from V and 6 bases from J, the junction contained 2 bases not matched to a gene. In the authors' methods: Estimation of nucleated cell counts was performed using reference gene primer amplification. Sequenced by immunoSEQ multiplex PCR; TCRdb stores in-frame clones only, minus some. The V and J calls and clone size come from that table; D and trimming were worked out from the DNA. Of about 370,000 clones detected, roughly nine tenths appear once; the ten largest clones hold about 1.7%.

V is TRBV5-6 and J is TRBJ2-2, with 12 bases fitting TRBD2. Sample: PBMCs or T cells enriched from blood (not recorded which). This receptor was obtained from a woman aged 25 to 39 who had recovered from COVID-19. CDR3 region: CASRTSGSSGELFF. The CDR3 nucleotides are TGTGCCAGCAGGACTAGCGGGAGCTCCGGGGAGCTGTTTTTT.